The present T cell receptor beta chain was sequenced within a study of human T cells and chemical hapten exposure. In the study overall: Read at 6 days, the patch tests placed 0.01% DPC on the upper back. Alopecia areata, totalis or universalis was found in mostly female patients.

J was trimmed by 4 bases and V by 6 bases; bases with no gene match: 7. Germline V gene data show CDR1 as MDHEN and CDR2 as SYDVKM. This CDR3 comprises 14 residues. As to time point: pre-sensitization, week 0. The treatment: therapeutic diphenylcyclopropenone sensitization with weekly scalp DPC. Using its own MiXCR run on the RACE reads, TCRdb lists one record per CDR3 protein. Here the sample spans approximately 400,000 distinct CDR3 sequences, less than 6.5% being singletons. This clonotype showed up just a few times. V and J are TRBV28 and TRBJ2-7, with 9 bases that match TRBD2. The sequencing used whole blood, collected in connection with sensitization to the hapten diphenylcyclopropenone (DPC). The receptor was derived from a woman aged 45-65 years with alopecia areata. Some clones in this sample may be carry-over from other donors' samples. CDR3: CASSLSGSGYEQYF. The CDR3 nucleotides read TGTGCCAGCAGCCTTAGCGGGAGTGGGTACGAGCAGTACTTC.